This T cell receptor beta chain was sequenced for a study of T cell repertoires in aging, cancer and after chemotherapy. For the study at large: Millions of TCR reads made up the full dataset.

A remark on this clonotype: The antigen is unknown.

Amplification of TCR beta used genomic DNA extracted from peripheral blood. CDR3 length: 18 amino acids. Trimming took 3 bases from V and 6 from J; bases not matched to a gene: 10. CDR1 KGHDR and CDR2 SFDVKD come from the germline V gene. Multiplex touch-down PCR with TRB-A/B primers amplified rearranged V-D-J TRB sequences. TCRdb itself ran the multiplex PCR reads through MiXCR, one entry per CDR3 protein. The table has some 19,000 distinct CDR3 sequences, around 40% seen once. Whole-study results and caveats: Age-matched healthy donors had significantly more diverse, less clonal blood TCR repertoires than untreated cancer patients. In healthy donors, age-related TCR diversity loss mainly reflected lost richness.

The specimen sequenced was blood. This receptor was taken from a human donor with a solid tumor. J is TRBJ2-2 and V is TRBV24-1; 12 nucleotides match TRBD1. The CDR3 protein is CATSDAGTGGASSGELFF. The CDR3 bases are TGTGCCACCAGTGATGCCGGGACAGGGGGCGCGAGTTCCGGGGAGCTGTTTTTT.